This paragraph reports one TCR beta chain. Its antigen is not known. At the DNA level, this CDR3 is encoded by other sequences in the same sample as well. It was at deep level that the assay was run. The assay was immunoSEQ multiplex PCR, and TCRdb's table has in-frame clones only and misses some. In the table there are more than 2 million clones, 90% to 97% of which are singletons. The sample originates from a study of shared clonotypes between healthy human individuals. Findings and caveats of the study: The authors expected sequencing depth to affect clonotype sharing among donors. Even with large depth, rarefaction showed that sorted-subset sequencing was incomplete.

The sample taken for sequencing was naive CD4+ T cells sorted from blood. The subset is: CD45RA+ positively selected. The source is a man aged 18 to 29 in good health.

This chain's CDR3 is CASSRGTGGEETQYF. The CDR3 DNA sequence: TGCGCCAGCAGCAGAGGGACAGGGGGCGAGGAGACCCAGTACTTC. This rearrangement joins TRBV5-1 to TRBJ2-5; the match to TRBD1 covers 12 bases. Germline CDR1 reads SGHRS; CDR2 reads YFSETQ. V was pared by 4 bases and J by 5 bases, with 6 bases of the junction left unmatched. This CDR3 has 15 amino acids.